A selection of T cell receptor beta chains follows, all from one sample in a study of blood T cell repertoires in COVID-19. Generated by immunoSEQ multiplex PCR, the TCRdb table keeps only in-frame clones and is missing some. The sample lists 170,000 or so clones, around nine tenths occurring once. Sequencing was carried out using peripheral blood. The receptors here all came from a woman between 65 and 79 years old with COVID-19, enrolled during active disease. CDR3s include the opening cysteine and the closing phenylalanine or tryptophan. Fields, in order: D gene, J gene, clone size, V gene, CDR3 protein, CDR3 DNA. The D gene is left open where the match is weak. For some rows the clone size is stated as once, few or many, or as a class when expanded; others skip it.

d_call: .
j_call: TRBJ2-7
clone_size: .
v_call: TRBV25-1
cdr3_aa: CASSTAGYEQYF
cdr3_nt: TGTGCCAGCTCAACGGCGGGCTACGAGCAGTACTTC

d_call: .
j_call: TRBJ2-7
clone_size: few
v_call: TRBV19
cdr3_aa: CASSKLASYEQYF
cdr3_nt: TGTGCCAGTAGTAAACTAGCCTCCTACGAGCAGTACTTC

d_call: TRBD2
j_call: TRBJ2-7
clone_size: .
v_call: TRBV3-1/TRBV3-2
cdr3_aa: CASSRPWAGGPHEQYF
cdr3_nt: TGTGCCAGCAGCCGACCGTGGGCGGGAGGGCCCCACGAGCAGTACTTC

d_call: TRBD2
j_call: TRBJ2-1
clone_size: .
v_call: TRBV6-1
cdr3_aa: CASSGGAGGSYNEQFF
cdr3_nt: TGTGCCAGCAGTGGCGGGGCGGGAGGATCCTACAATGAGCAGTTCTTC

d_call: .
j_call: TRBJ2-7
clone_size: .
v_call: TRBV3-1/TRBV3-2
cdr3_aa: CASSQDATGSREQYF
cdr3_nt: TGTGCCAGCAGCCAAGATGCGACGGGTTCACGAGAGCAGTACTTC

d_call: .
j_call: TRBJ2-5
clone_size: .
v_call: TRBV30
cdr3_aa: CAWSVHGPETQYF
cdr3_nt: TGTGCCTGGAGTGTACATGGCCCAGAGACCCAGTACTTC

d_call: .
j_call: TRBJ2-2
clone_size: .
v_call: TRBV10-3
cdr3_aa: CATALVPFLGTDTGELFF
cdr3_nt: TGTGCCACGGCCCTGGTCCCGTTTCTAGGTACGGACACCGGGGAGCTGTTTTTT

d_call: .
j_call: TRBJ2-5
clone_size: .
v_call: TRBV2
cdr3_aa: CASSGARQYQETQYF
cdr3_nt: TGTGCCAGCAGTGGGGCCAGACAGTACCAAGAGACCCAGTACTTC

d_call: .
j_call: TRBJ2-7
clone_size: .
v_call: TRBV11-1
cdr3_aa: CASSPTRDEQYF
cdr3_nt: TGTGCCAGCAGCCCGACGCGGGACGAGCAGTACTTC

d_call: TRBD1
j_call: TRBJ1-5
clone_size: .
v_call: TRBV19
cdr3_aa: CASSTRQGINQPQHF
cdr3_nt: TGTGCCAGTAGTACCCGACAGGGGATCAATCAGCCCCAGCATTTT

d_call: .
j_call: TRBJ1-5
clone_size: many
v_call: TRBV2
cdr3_aa: CASSEGRGNQPQHF
cdr3_nt: TGTGCCAGCAGTGAAGGTCGGGGGAATCAGCCCCAGCATTTT

d_call: TRBD2
j_call: TRBJ2-7
clone_size: once
v_call: TRBV5-1
cdr3_aa: CASSLAVTSGVLSYEQYF
cdr3_nt: TGCGCCAGCAGCTTGGCGGTGACTAGCGGGGTCCTGTCCTACGAGCAGTACTTC

d_call: .
j_call: TRBJ1-5
clone_size: .
v_call: TRBV9
cdr3_aa: CASSAGEQRNQPQHF
cdr3_nt: TGCGCCAGCAGCGCGGGGGAACAGCGTAATCAGCCCCAGCATTTT

d_call: TRBD2
j_call: TRBJ2-7
clone_size: .
v_call: TRBV27
cdr3_aa: CASSLLTSGGYEQYF
cdr3_nt: TGTGCCAGCAGTTTACTCACTAGCGGGGGCTACGAGCAGTACTTC

d_call: .
j_call: TRBJ1-6
clone_size: .
v_call: TRBV7-9
cdr3_aa: CASRWGGGKDSPLHF
cdr3_nt: TGTGCCAGCAGGTGGGGAGGGGGTAAGGATTCACCCCTCCACTTT

d_call: TRBD1
j_call: TRBJ2-3
clone_size: .
v_call: TRBV5-1
cdr3_aa: CASSPQGSSTDTQYF
cdr3_nt: TGCGCCAGCAGCCCACAGGGGTCTAGCACAGATACGCAGTATTTT

d_call: TRBD2
j_call: TRBJ2-5
clone_size: .
v_call: TRBV19
cdr3_aa: CASRSSGRGETQYF
cdr3_nt: TGTGCCAGTAGATCTAGCGGGAGGGGAGAGACCCAGTACTTC

d_call: .
j_call: TRBJ2-1
clone_size: .
v_call: TRBV3-1/TRBV3-2
cdr3_aa: CASSGGTVNYNEQFF
cdr3_nt: TGTGCCAGCAGCGGAGGGACTGTTAACTACAATGAGCAGTTCTTC

d_call: TRBD2
j_call: TRBJ2-7
clone_size: .
v_call: TRBV10-3
cdr3_aa: CAISDLAGNEQYF
cdr3_nt: TGTGCCATCAGTGATCTAGCGGGAAACGAGCAGTACTTC

d_call: TRBD1
j_call: TRBJ1-4
clone_size: .
v_call: TRBV27
cdr3_aa: CASSSPGQLNEKLFF
cdr3_nt: TGTGCCAGCAGTTCTCCGGGACAGCTTAATGAAAAACTGTTTTTT

d_call: TRBD1
j_call: TRBJ1-6
clone_size: .
v_call: TRBV5-6
cdr3_aa: CASSRDRSNSPLHF
cdr3_nt: TGTGCCAGCAGCCGGGACAGGTCCAATTCACCCCTCCACTTT

d_call: TRBD1
j_call: TRBJ2-5
clone_size: once
v_call: TRBV5-1
cdr3_aa: CASSLLGQGVETQYF
cdr3_nt: TGCGCCAGCAGCTTGCTGGGACAGGGAGTAGAGACCCAGTACTTC

d_call: .
j_call: TRBJ2-1
clone_size: .
v_call: TRBV7-2
cdr3_aa: CASSLQRATHNEQFF
cdr3_nt: TGTGCCAGCAGCTTGCAGCGTGCGACCCACAATGAGCAGTTCTTC

d_call: TRBD1
j_call: TRBJ1-2
clone_size: .
v_call: TRBV19
cdr3_aa: CASSLGQGSYYGYTF
cdr3_nt: TGTGCCAGTAGTCTCGGACAGGGGAGCTACTATGGCTACACCTTC

d_call: .
j_call: TRBJ1-1
clone_size: .
v_call: TRBV5-8
cdr3_aa: CASSLEQATEAFF
cdr3_nt: TGTGCCAGCAGCTTGGAGCAGGCCACTGAAGCTTTCTTT

d_call: TRBD2
j_call: TRBJ2-2
clone_size: .
v_call: TRBV11-2
cdr3_aa: CASRTSGANTGELFF
cdr3_nt: TGTGCCAGCAGAACTAGCGGAGCGAACACCGGGGAGCTGTTTTTT

d_call: TRBD1
j_call: TRBJ1-2
clone_size: once
v_call: TRBV9
cdr3_aa: CASSVTGQGGGYTF
cdr3_nt: TGTGCCAGCAGCGTGACGGGACAGGGCGGAGGCTACACCTTC

d_call: TRBD1
j_call: TRBJ2-2
clone_size: .
v_call: TRBV7-2
cdr3_aa: CASSPARGLAGELFF
cdr3_nt: TGTGCCAGCAGCCCCGCCAGGGGGTTGGCCGGGGAGCTGTTTTTT

d_call: .
j_call: TRBJ2-7
clone_size: .
v_call: TRBV7-2
cdr3_aa: CASSPLSSYEQYF
cdr3_nt: TGTGCCAGCAGCCCACTGAGCTCCTACGAGCAGTACTTC

d_call: TRBD1
j_call: TRBJ2-7
clone_size: .
v_call: TRBV6-5
cdr3_aa: CASRQLTGGINEQYF
cdr3_nt: TGTGCCAGCAGGCAACTCACAGGGGGCATCAACGAGCAGTACTTC

d_call: .
j_call: TRBJ1-4
clone_size: once
v_call: TRBV5-4
cdr3_aa: CASSLAGQKNEKLFF
cdr3_nt: TGTGCCAGCAGCTTGGCCGGACAGAAGAATGAAAAACTGTTTTTT

d_call: .
j_call: TRBJ1-3
clone_size: .
v_call: TRBV15
cdr3_aa: CATSRAQAGGNTIYF
cdr3_nt: TGTGCCACCAGCAGAGCTCAGGCAGGAGGAAACACCATATATTTT

d_call: TRBD1
j_call: TRBJ2-2
clone_size: .
v_call: TRBV7-3
cdr3_aa: CASSQTGRGDTGELFF
cdr3_nt: TGTGCCAGCAGTCAGACAGGGAGAGGGGACACCGGGGAGCTGTTTTTT

d_call: TRBD1
j_call: TRBJ1-5
clone_size: .
v_call: TRBV19
cdr3_aa: CASRGQGGNQPQHF
cdr3_nt: TGTGCCAGTAGGGGACAGGGGGGGAATCAGCCCCAGCATTTT

d_call: .
j_call: TRBJ1-1
clone_size: .
v_call: TRBV5-4
cdr3_aa: CASTQQGMNTEAFF
cdr3_nt: TGTGCCAGCACCCAACAGGGAATGAACACTGAAGCTTTCTTT